What follows are 8 T cell receptor beta chains derived from one specimen sequenced in a study of regulatory T cells in long-lasting Graves disease. The time point here: newly diagnosed GD, antithyroid drugs for less than 3 months. From PBMCs, RNA was extracted and then used to make the TCR library. Combining iRepertoire HTBI primers with Arm-PCR of CDR3 regions, the authors built TCR beta libraries. TCRdb itself ran the multiplex PCR reads through MiXCR, one entry per CDR3 protein. The sample records approximately 470,000 distinct CDR3 sequences, around 16% being singletons. The same sample was also studied in work on T cells in Graves' hyperthyroidism and ophthalmopathy.

The specimen comprised peripheral blood mononuclear cells (PBMCs), sampled at new diagnosis, from a patient treated with antithyroid drugs. The source is a man aged 35-49 years with Graves disease.

This clonotype was detected a few times. The genes are TRBV24-1 and TRBJ1-5; TRBD1 is a possible D gene (6 bases). The CDR3 is 13 residues long. CDR1 and CDR2 (germline): KGHDR, SFDVKD. The V and J ends lost 9 bases and 2 bases respectively, with 10 bases between them. The CDR3 region is CATHEGGNQPQHF. Written as DNA, the CDR3 is TGTGCCACCCATGAGGGGGGCAATCAGCCCCAGCATTTT.

This clonotype has a count of ten or more. The chain recombines TRBV28 with TRBJ2-1, with D perhaps TRBD2 (5 bases). V was pared by 5 bases and J by 9 bases, with 17 bases between. Looked up from germline, CDR1 is MDHEN and CDR2 is SYDVKM. The length of the CDR3 is 14 residues. The CDR3 loop is CASSPAGSSGEQFF. DNA of the CDR3: TGTGCCAGCAGTCCGGCTGGGTCGAGCGGTGAGCAGTTCTTC.

Only a few counts were recorded for this clonotype. This chain uses TRBV20-1 with TRBJ1-5; D unclear. From germline, CDR1 is DFQATT and CDR2 SNEGSKA (reference sequence). The CDR3 totals 13 residues. The V gene lost 3 bases and the J gene lost 5 bases, with 11 bases spanning the gap. CDR3 region: CSASVEGDQPQHF. The CDR3 DNA reads as TGCAGTGCTAGTGTTGAAGGAGATCAGCCCCAGCATTTT.

The V and J genes are TRBV28 and TRBJ1-4, with 12 positions matching TRBD1. The CDR3 length is 15 residues. Trimming cost V 6 bases and J 8 bases; bases outside gene matches: 7. The germline CDR1 and CDR2 sequences are MDHEN and SYDVKM. As DNA, the CDR3 is TGTGCCAGCAGCCCCGTGGGACAGGGGGCAGAAAAACTGTTTTTT. Amino acids: CASSPVGQGAEKLFF.

This clonotype turned up a few times. The chain carries TRBV20-1 and TRBJ2-4, with 11 bases identical to TRBD1. CDR3 size: 14 residues. V dropped 6 bases and J dropped 0; count of bases not matched to a gene: 1. Germline V CDR1 and CDR2: DFQATT, SNEGSKA (reference sequence). This CDR3 reads CSAGQGAAKNIQYF. For the CDR3, the DNA is TGCAGTGCCGGACAGGGGGCAGCCAAAAACATTCAGTACTTC.

In this sample, this clonotype turned up many times. This chain joins TRBV6-2 or TRBV6-3 and TRBJ2-1; 11 bases match TRBD2. Germline V CDR1 and CDR2: MNHEY, SVGEGT. After removal of 0 bases from V and 6 bases from J, the junction contained 4 bases not matched to a gene. The CDR3 spans 16 residues. The chain's CDR3 is CASSYSRLAGGNEQFF. The CDR3 DNA follows: TGTGCCAGCAGTTACTCGAGGCTAGCGGGAGGCAATGAGCAGTTCTTC.

V and J are TRBV7-2 and TRBJ2-1, with 13 bases matching TRBD2. The CDR3 totals 15 residues. The germline V gene has CDR1 SGHTA and CDR2 FQGNSA. J lost 6 bases, V lost 4 bases, and 3 bases had no gene match. The CDR3 DNA follows: TGTGCCAGCAGCTGGACTAGCGGGAGTAGCAATGAGCAGTTCTTC. Its protein is CASSWTSGSSNEQFF.

V is TRBV29-1 and J is TRBJ2-3, with TRBD2 matching over 7 bases. Trimming removed 1 base from V and 1 base from J; junction bases left unmatched: 5. Germline CDR1 reads SQVTM; CDR2 reads ANQGSEA. The CDR3 contains 15 residues. CDR3 nucleotides: TGCAGCGTTGAAGGCGGGGGAGGGGGCACAGATACGCAGTATTTT. It codes for CSVEGGGGGTDTQYF.